This T cell receptor (beta chain) appears in the sequencing data of a study of graft-versus-host responses after intestinal transplantation. Study information: Recipients had multivisceral, liver-intestinal, or isolated intestinal transplants. All recipients got anti-thymocyte globulin induction, then tacrolimus and steroids for roughly three years.

Findings and limits, study-wide: Detection of GvH clones occurred in recipient marrow, and some had their first appearance in ileum or blood. The presence of high graft-versus-host to host-versus-graft clonal ratios in allografts characterized patients with graft-donor T cell macrochimerism.

To note about this clone: Its target is unknown.

The CDR3 extends over 15 amino acids. Per the germline V gene, CDR1 is SEHNR and CDR2 is FQNEAQ (reference sequence). Trimming removed 6 bases from V and 7 bases from J; junction bases left unmatched: 14. The protocol was immunoSEQ multiplex PCR, while the TCRdb copy is restricted to in-frame clones and leaves out a portion. The sample holds 14,000 or so clones, about 87% seen once. Sequenced here: bone marrow, sampled 120 to 130 days after intestinal transplantation. This chain uses TRBV7-9 with TRBJ2-7, with 8 positions matching TRBD1. The sequence derives from a human patient who received an intestinal transplant, so some T cells may come from the graft donor. The CDR3 DNA is TGTGCCAGCAGTCCGTCACAGGGGGTTCTACGAGAGCAGTACTTC. Its protein is CASSPSQGVLREQYF.